These T cell receptor beta chains were read from a single sample in a study of blood T cell repertoires in COVID-19. Libraries were prepared by immunoSEQ multiplex PCR; TCRdb keeps only in-frame clonotypes and omits some of them. The repertoire includes over 200,000 clones, around 86% of them detected once, and around 10% sits in the top ten. The sequencing sample was made of PBMCs or T cells enriched from blood (not recorded which). The receptors here all came from a woman aged 50 to 60 with acute COVID-19. CDR3s include the opening cysteine and the closing phenylalanine or tryptophan. Fields, in order: D gene, V gene, clone size, J gene, CDR3 DNA, CDR3 protein. A D gene is named only where the DNA matches it firmly. Clone size is given for some rows only: seen once, a few or many times, or a class if the clone is expanded.

.	TRBV29-1	.	TRBJ2-2	TGCAGCGTTGTGGGGGCGGACACCGGGGAGCTGTTTTTT	CSVVGADTGELFF
TRBD2	TRBV11-1	.	TRBJ2-3	TGTGCCAGCAGCGCAAGACTAGCGGCTCACACAGATACGCAGTATTTT	CASSARLAAHTDTQYF
TRBD1	TRBV29-1	many	TRBJ1-1	TGCAGCGTTGAGAGGGACAGGTCGAACACTGAAGCTTTCTTT	CSVERDRSNTEAFF
.	TRBV6-5	.	TRBJ1-2	TGTGCCAGCAGTTACAGGGGAGGACCTTCTAACTATGGCTACACCTTC	CASSYRGGPSNYGYTF
TRBD2	TRBV18	.	TRBJ2-5	TGTGCCAGCTCTCAAACGACCGGGACTAGCCTTTCGGCCCAGTACTTC	CASSQTTGTSLSAQYF
.	TRBV6-2/TRBV6-3	.	TRBJ1-2	TGTGCCAGCAGCCCCGACTATGGCTACACCTTC	CASSPDYGYTF
TRBD1	TRBV9	.	TRBJ1-1	TGTGCCAGCAGCCCAACCGGGACAGGGGGTTTGGCTTTCTTT	CASSPTGTGGLAFF
.	TRBV28	.	TRBJ1-5	TGTGCCAGCATCTCCCCCGGGTCACAAAATCAGCCCCAGCATTTT	CASISPGSQNQPQHF
TRBD1	TRBV3-1/TRBV3-2	.	TRBJ1-2	TGTGCCAGCAGCCTTATTGGACAGGGGGCTTATGGCTACACCTTC	CASSLIGQGAYGYTF
TRBD1	TRBV30	.	TRBJ1-3	TGTGCCTGGAGTATTAGGTCGCGGACAGGGGCTGGAAACACCATATATTTT	CAWSIRSRTGAGNTIYF
TRBD1	TRBV4-1	few	TRBJ1-5	TGCGCCAGCAGCCAAGAGGGACAGGGCCTGGGGCCCCAGCATTTT	CASSQEGQGLGPQHF
.	TRBV19	once	TRBJ2-7	TGTGCCAGTAGTATAACCGGTTCTAACTACGAGCAGTACTTC	CASSITGSNYEQYF
.	TRBV18	.	TRBJ1-6	TGTGCCAGCTCACCAGGGGCAGCGAGTACTTATAATTCACCCCTCCACTTT	CASSPGAASTYNSPLHF
.	TRBV19	.	TRBJ1-2	TGTGCCAGTAGTATATCGGGAGTCCCTGGGTCCTATGGCTACACCTTC	CASSISGVPGSYGYTF
TRBD1	TRBV4-1	.	TRBJ1-5	TGCGCCAGCAGCCAAGTTCCCGCAGGGGGGAGCAATCAGCCCCAGCATTTT	CASSQVPAGGSNQPQHF
.	TRBV7-2	.	TRBJ2-2	TGTGCCAGCAGCGGCCGAGGGGGCACCGGGGAGCTGTTTTTT	CASSGRGGTGELFF
.	TRBV30	.	TRBJ1-4	TGTGCCTGGAGTCCCCTAAGTTCAACTAATGAAAAACTGTTTTTT	CAWSPLSSTNEKLFF
.	TRBV6-2/TRBV6-3	.	TRBJ2-3	TGTGCCAGCAGCTCCGGGCCGCGGGTCGTCTCCACAGATACGCAGTATTTT	CASSSGPRVVSTDTQYF
.	TRBV3-1/TRBV3-2	.	TRBJ1-4	TGTGCCAGCAGCTGGCAGGGAACAACTAATGAAAAACTGTTTTTT	CASSWQGTTNEKLFF
.	TRBV5-5	once	TRBJ2-6	TGTGCCAGCAGCTTGGGGAGCACGGGGGTTGGGGCCAACGTCCTGACTTTC	CASSLGSTGVGANVLTF
.	TRBV30	few	TRBJ1-5	TGTGCCTGGAATAACAGGGTGGAAGGCAATCAGCCCCAGCATTTT	CAWNNRVEGNQPQHF
.	TRBV28	few	TRBJ2-1	TGTGCCAGCAGCCTTGAACAGGGTCGGAATGAGCAGTTCTTC	CASSLEQGRNEQFF
TRBD1	TRBV20-1	.	TRBJ1-2	TGCAGTGCTAGTACCGGGACAGGGGTTTATGGCTACACCTTC	CSASTGTGVYGYTF
TRBD1	TRBV5-8	.	TRBJ1-2	TGTGCCAGCAGCTTACAGGGGGCAAACTATGGCTACACCTTC	CASSLQGANYGYTF
.	TRBV6-5	.	TRBJ1-4	TGTGCCAGCAGGACGGCATTGGCAGGGTCTAGAAAACTGTTTTTT	CASRTALAGSRKLFF
TRBD1	TRBV4-1	.	TRBJ1-1	TGCGCCAGCAGCCAACCGAGACAGGGAAACACTGAAGCTTTCTTT	CASSQPRQGNTEAFF
.	TRBV27	.	TRBJ1-5	TGTGCCAGCAGTTTGACAGCTAATAGCAATCAGCCCCAGCATTTT	CASSLTANSNQPQHF
.	TRBV28	.	TRBJ2-6	TGTGCCAGCAGCCTCTCTGGGGCCAACGTCCTGACTTTC	CASSLSGANVLTF
TRBD1	TRBV29-1	.	TRBJ2-7	TGCAGCGTTGACGAGGGACAGGGGTACGAGCAGTACTTC	CSVDEGQGYEQYF
.	TRBV7-2	.	TRBJ2-7	TGTGCCAGCAGCGCTCGCGGAAATTCCTACGAGCAGTACTTC	CASSARGNSYEQYF
.	TRBV2	.	TRBJ1-1	TGTGCCAGCACCCTCGCGGGCACTGAAGCTTTCTTT	CASTLAGTEAFF
.	TRBV7-2	.	TRBJ2-2	TGTGCCAGCAGCTTAGCAGCGACTAGGAACACCGGGGAGCTGTTTTTT	CASSLAATRNTGELFF
.	TRBV18	.	TRBJ1-1	TGTGCCAGCTCACCGGGGACTAACACTGAAGCTTTCTTT	CASSPGTNTEAFF
.	TRBV6-6	few	TRBJ2-7	TGTGCCAGCAGTTACTCGGCAGGGTTTTACGAGCAGTACTTC	CASSYSAGFYEQYF
TRBD2	TRBV7-3	.	TRBJ2-1	TGTGCCAGCAGCCCCCGCTTAGGCGGGGGGAATGAGCAGTTCTTC	CASSPRLGGGNEQFF
.	TRBV11-2	.	TRBJ2-7	TGTGCCAGCAGCACTCGGACAGCACCCTACGAGCAGTACTTC	CASSTRTAPYEQYF
TRBD1	TRBV6-5	few	TRBJ1-6	TGTGCCAGCAGGTATCGGGACAGGTACTCACCCCTCCACTTT	CASRYRDRYSPLHF
TRBD2	TRBV3-1/TRBV3-2	.	TRBJ2-1	TGTGCCAGCAGCCTAGCGGGGGGAAAGAAGCAGTTCTTC	CASSLAGGKKQFF
.	TRBV10-2	.	TRBJ1-6	TGCGCCAGCAGGATAGACGGGGATTCACCCCTCCACTTT	CASRIDGDSPLHF
TRBD2	TRBV7-8	few	TRBJ2-7	TGTGCCAGCACCCCTTTTAGCGGGGGCTACGAGCAGTACTTC	CASTPFSGGYEQYF
TRBD1	TRBV6-6	.	TRBJ2-7	TGTGCCAGCAGGCAGGGACAGGGGAACTCCTACGAGCAGTACTTC	CASRQGQGNSYEQYF
.	TRBV7-2	once	TRBJ2-3	TGTGCCAGCAGCTTAATAGCGGCGGTAGATACGCAGTATTTT	CASSLIAAVDTQYF
TRBD1	TRBV3-1/TRBV3-2	.	TRBJ2-2	TGTGCCAGCAGCCCGGGACAGGGGGCGGCCGGGGAGCTGTTTTTT	CASSPGQGAAGELFF
.	TRBV4-3	.	TRBJ2-2	TGCGCCAGCAGCCAAGAGTGGCGGGTTTTCTCCGGGGAGCTGTTTTTT	CASSQEWRVFSGELFF
TRBD2	TRBV7-2	.	TRBJ2-3	TGTGCCAACACCGACCTAGCGGGGTTCACAGATACGCAGTATTTT	CANTDLAGFTDTQYF
TRBD1	TRBV24-1	.	TRBJ1-2	TGTGCCACCAGTGACGCCCAGGGGGCCCAAGTAGGAGGCTACACCTTC	CATSDAQGAQVGGYTF
TRBD1	TRBV19	.	TRBJ1-3	TGTGCCAGTAGTCGGGACAGGATCTCTGGAAACACCATATATTTT	CASSRDRISGNTIYF
.	TRBV5-1	few	TRBJ1-1	TGCGCCAGCAGCTTGGGGGGCAGCAGGGGCTTAACGGAAGCTTTCTTT	CASSLGGSRGLTEAFF
.	TRBV30	.	TRBJ1-1	TGTGCCTGGAGAACCCAGGGCGGATGGGTTACTGAAGCTTTCTTT	CAWRTQGGWVTEAFF
.	TRBV15	.	TRBJ2-7	TGTGCCACCAGCAGAGATGTCAGGGAATTGGGCGAGCAGTACTTC	CATSRDVRELGEQYF